The present entry profiles one T cell receptor beta chain with its context. No antigen is known for it. This entry comes from a study of a mutant IDH1 vaccine in newly diagnosed glioma. Study-level background: Week 35 held visit V12, while week 47 held visit V13. The study, taken as a whole, reports: There seemed to be no relation between pseudoprogression and changes in top peripheral T cell clonotypes.

Trimming stripped 5 bases from V and 3 bases from J, with 11 bases between. The CDR3 is made up of 13 amino acids. CDR1 is SGHNT, CDR2 YENEEA, per germline. The sample's time point: week 35, safety follow-up. Vaccination used 300 ug of mutant IDH1 20-mer peptide per dose, with topical imiquimod. The protocol was immunoSEQ multiplex PCR, while the TCRdb copy is restricted to in-frame clones and leaves out a portion. In the table there are about 54,000 clones, around 84% of which are singletons. This TCR was sampled from a woman younger than 35 with glioma. The chain has TRBV11-3 and TRBJ2-7; D gene uncertain. Here the sequenced sample was PBMCs, taken from a glioma patient whose treatment included an IDH1 peptide vaccine. The CDR3 DNA sequence: TGTGCCAGCAGCCCGTCGAATGACTACGAGCAGTACTTC. Translation gives CASSPSNDYEQYF.